The rows below give T cell receptor beta chains drawn from one sample of a study of cytotoxic CD8 clonotypes in ibrutinib-treated CLL. Method: immunoSEQ multiplex PCR; TCRdb's copy keeps in-frame clones and lacks some. The table includes some 290,000 clones, approximately 80% detected once. Source: PBMCs, taken before ibrutinib treatment. The receptors here all came from a human donor with chronic lymphocytic leukemia. CDR3s include the opening cysteine and the closing phenylalanine or tryptophan. The order of the fields is J gene, V gene, clone size, CDR3 length, D gene, CDR3 DNA, CDR3 protein. The D gene is left open where the match is weak. Only some rows state a clone size, as once, few, many or a class for expanded clones.

J: TRBJ1-5; V: TRBV21-1; size: few; length: 13; D: NA; DNA: TGTGCCAGCAGCCGGACCAACAATCAGCCCCAGCATTTT; CDR3: CASSRTNNQPQHF
J: TRBJ1-2; V: TRBV19; size: NA; length: 12; D: NA; DNA: TGTGCCAGAAAGACAGACAACTATGGCTACACCTTC; CDR3: CARKTDNYGYTF
J: TRBJ2-1; V: TRBV6-5; size: NA; length: 15; D: NA; DNA: TGTGCCAGCAGTTATTTAGGAACCTCCTACAATGAGCAGTTCTTC; CDR3: CASSYLGTSYNEQFF
J: TRBJ2-7; V: TRBV2; size: NA; length: 13; D: NA; DNA: TGTGCCAGCAGTGAATTCTACTTCTACGAGCAGTACTTC; CDR3: CASSEFYFYEQYF
J: TRBJ1-4; V: TRBV18; size: NA; length: 18; D: NA; DNA: TGTGCCAGCTCACCACCGTGGACCTCGGGTCTGATTAATGAAAAACTGTTTTTT; CDR3: CASSPPWTSGLINEKLFF
J: TRBJ2-7; V: TRBV7-9; size: once; length: 19; D: NA; DNA: TGTGCCAGCAGCTTATACGGGGTGTTAGCTCCTTCGAGCTCCTACGAGCAGTACTTC; CDR3: CASSLYGVLAPSSSYEQYF
J: TRBJ2-7; V: TRBV28; size: NA; length: 14; D: TRBD1; DNA: TGTGCCAGCAGTTTAAACAGGGGAGTGGACGAGCAGTACTTC; CDR3: CASSLNRGVDEQYF
J: TRBJ2-1; V: TRBV11-3; size: once; length: 14; D: NA; DNA: TGTGCCAGCAGCCGGGACCAACTTAGGGGTGAGCAGTTCTTC; CDR3: CASSRDQLRGEQFF
J: TRBJ2-5; V: TRBV5-6; size: NA; length: 13; D: NA; DNA: TGTGCCAGCACCGTTACAGCACAAGAGACCCAGTACTTC; CDR3: CASTVTAQETQYF
J: TRBJ2-3; V: TRBV6-5; size: once; length: 15; D: NA; DNA: TGTGCCAGCAGTTACTCGACTAGTGGCACAGATACGCAGTATTTT; CDR3: CASSYSTSGTDTQYF
J: TRBJ1-2; V: TRBV11-2; size: NA; length: 14; D: NA; DNA: TGTGCCAGCAGCCTGGGGCCGGGTAACTATGGCTACACCTTC; CDR3: CASSLGPGNYGYTF
J: TRBJ1-5; V: TRBV27; size: few; length: 17; D: TRBD1; DNA: TGTGCCAGCAGTTCATACTCCGGGACAGAGGTCAATCAGCCCCAGCATTTT; CDR3: CASSSYSGTEVNQPQHF
J: TRBJ2-7; V: TRBV5-5; size: once; length: 16; D: NA; DNA: TGTGCCAGCAGCTGGGCCTGGGGGGCCACTAACTACGAGCAGTACTTC; CDR3: CASSWAWGATNYEQYF
J: TRBJ1-2; V: TRBV7-2; size: few; length: 14; D: NA; DNA: TGTGCCAGCAGCTTAAACGGGCCTCTCTACGGCTACACCTTC; CDR3: CASSLNGPLYGYTF
J: TRBJ2-7; V: TRBV27; size: NA; length: 16; D: TRBD1; DNA: TGTGCCAGCAGTCCAGCCGGGACAGGGGTAACCTACGAGCAGTACTTC; CDR3: CASSPAGTGVTYEQYF
J: TRBJ2-3; V: TRBV10-1; size: many; length: 13; D: NA; DNA: TGCGCCAGCCTCGGGACAAGCACAGATACGCAGTATTTT; CDR3: CASLGTSTDTQYF
J: TRBJ2-1; V: TRBV2; size: NA; length: 13; D: TRBD2; DNA: TGTGCCAGCACTAGCGGGAGAGGGGATGAGCAGTTCTTC; CDR3: CASTSGRGDEQFF
J: TRBJ2-1; V: TRBV27; size: NA; length: 15; D: TRBD2; DNA: TGTGCCAGCAGTCAAGAGCGGGAGGGTCTCAATGAGCAGTTCTTC; CDR3: CASSQEREGLNEQFF
J: TRBJ2-7; V: TRBV30; size: NA; length: 13; D: TRBD2; DNA: TGTGCCTCGAGGACTAGCGGGAGCCACGAGCAGTACTTC; CDR3: CASRTSGSHEQYF
J: TRBJ1-2; V: TRBV14; size: NA; length: 15; D: NA; DNA: TGTGCCAGCAGCCAAGAAGCCAGAGCGTACTATGGCTACACCTTC; CDR3: CASSQEARAYYGYTF
J: TRBJ1-4; V: TRBV19; size: few; length: 14; D: NA; DNA: TGTGCCAGTAGGAAGAACGGAGAATATGAAAAACTGTTTTTT; CDR3: CASRKNGEYEKLFF
J: TRBJ2-2; V: TRBV28; size: NA; length: 13; D: NA; DNA: TGTGCCAGCACCCCGTTCGGATCCGGGGAGCTGTTTTTT; CDR3: CASTPFGSGELFF
J: TRBJ2-1; V: TRBV7-2; size: NA; length: 13; D: NA; DNA: TGTGCCAGCAGCATGGACTGGAACAATGAGCAGTTCTTC; CDR3: CASSMDWNNEQFF
J: TRBJ2-2; V: TRBV7-7; size: NA; length: 17; D: TRBD2; DNA: TGTGCTAGCAGCTTAAGTCTAGCGGGAGGGAACACCGGGGAGCTGTTTTTT; CDR3: CASSLSLAGGNTGELFF
J: TRBJ2-7; V: TRBV14; size: NA; length: 16; D: TRBD2; DNA: TGTGCCAGCAGCCACGCTAGCGGGAGGACCCTCTACGAGCAGTACTTC; CDR3: CASSHASGRTLYEQYF
J: TRBJ2-6; V: TRBV19; size: NA; length: 16; D: NA; DNA: TGTGCCAGTAGTTGGGAGGGGGGTTCCGGGGCCAACGTCCTGACTTTC; CDR3: CASSWEGGSGANVLTF
J: TRBJ2-2; V: TRBV9; size: NA; length: 17; D: TRBD2; DNA: TGTGCCAGCAGCCTACTCCCGGGACTAGCGGGCACCGGGGAGCTGTTTTTT; CDR3: CASSLLPGLAGTGELFF
J: TRBJ2-5; V: TRBV4-3; size: NA; length: 16; D: NA; DNA: TGCGCCAGCAGCCAAGATCTTAAGGGGCGATGGGAGACCCAGTACTTC; CDR3: CASSQDLKGRWETQYF
J: TRBJ1-2; V: TRBV2; size: NA; length: 11; D: NA; DNA: TGTGCCAGCAGAGAGATTCATGGCTACACCTTC; CDR3: CASREIHGYTF
J: TRBJ2-5; V: TRBV7-6; size: NA; length: 14; D: NA; DNA: TGTGCCAGCAGGGGTTGGACGGATCAAGAGACCCAGTACTTC; CDR3: CASRGWTDQETQYF
J: TRBJ1-5; V: TRBV19; size: NA; length: 17; D: TRBD1; DNA: TGTGCCAGTAGTATCCCCCCGGCAGGGGGCTCCAATCAGCCCCAGCATTTT; CDR3: CASSIPPAGGSNQPQHF
J: TRBJ2-7; V: TRBV5-4; size: NA; length: 15; D: TRBD2; DNA: TGTGCCAGCAGCGAGACTAGCGGGAGTCCTTACGAGCAGTACTTC; CDR3: CASSETSGSPYEQYF
J: TRBJ1-1; V: TRBV10-3; size: NA; length: 13; D: NA; DNA: TGTGCCACCTTCGTTGATTTGGGGACTGAAGCTTTCTTT; CDR3: CATFVDLGTEAFF
J: TRBJ2-3; V: TRBV2; size: NA; length: 13; D: NA; DNA: TGTGCCAGCAGTTCTACAGGGACGGATACGCAGTATTTT; CDR3: CASSSTGTDTQYF
J: TRBJ2-5; V: TRBV5-1; size: NA; length: 12; D: NA; DNA: TGCGCCAGCAGCTTGTTCCAAGAGACCCAGTACTTC; CDR3: CASSLFQETQYF
J: TRBJ2-1; V: TRBV29-1; size: once; length: 12; D: NA; DNA: TGCAGCGTCGCCCTCCCGGGGACTGAGCAGTTCTTC; CDR3: CSVALPGTEQFF
J: TRBJ1-4; V: TRBV5-4; size: NA; length: 14; D: TRBD1; DNA: TGTGCCAGCAGCTTAGACAGGGTTTCAGAAAAACTGTTTTTT; CDR3: CASSLDRVSEKLFF
J: TRBJ1-4; V: TRBV19; size: NA; length: 15; D: TRBD1; DNA: TGTGCCAGTAGTCCCCAGGGGGGGACTAATGAAAAACTGTTTTTT; CDR3: CASSPQGGTNEKLFF
J: TRBJ1-4; V: TRBV19; size: once; length: 16; D: TRBD1; DNA: TGTGCCAGTCGGACAGGGCAGGTAGAAACTAATGAAAAACTGTTTTTT; CDR3: CASRTGQVETNEKLFF
J: TRBJ2-1; V: TRBV28; size: NA; length: 18; D: NA; DNA: NA; CDR3: CASSLFLFGTSGSNEQFF
J: TRBJ1-5; V: TRBV16; size: NA; length: 14; D: NA; DNA: TGTGCCAGCAGCCGGGGCAGAAACAATCAGCCCCAGCATTTT; CDR3: CASSRGRNNQPQHF
J: TRBJ1-1; V: TRBV27; size: NA; length: 11; D: NA; DNA: TGTGCCAGCAGGCAGAACACTGAAGCTTTCTTT; CDR3: CASRQNTEAFF
J: TRBJ2-3; V: TRBV18; size: NA; length: 14; D: NA; DNA: TGTGCCAGCTCACCATCATCTAGCACAGATACGCAGTATTTT; CDR3: CASSPSSSTDTQYF
J: TRBJ1-1; V: TRBV9; size: NA; length: 14; D: NA; DNA: TGTGCCAGCAACCGAGAGGGTATGAACACTGAAGCTTTCTTT; CDR3: CASNREGMNTEAFF
J: TRBJ1-2; V: TRBV25-1; size: NA; length: 13; D: TRBD1; DNA: TGTGCCAGCAGTGAGGGACAGGGCTATGGCTACACCTTC; CDR3: CASSEGQGYGYTF
J: TRBJ2-5; V: TRBV4-3; size: NA; length: 13; D: NA; DNA: TGCGCCAGCAGCCACAGGTTCCAAGAGACCCAGTACTTC; CDR3: CASSHRFQETQYF
J: TRBJ2-6; V: TRBV5-1; size: NA; length: 17; D: TRBD2; DNA: TGCGCCAGCAGCGTCTTCCTAGCGGGAGGTGGGGCCAACGTCCTGACTTTC; CDR3: CASSVFLAGGGANVLTF
J: TRBJ1-1; V: TRBV27; size: NA; length: 13; D: TRBD1; DNA: TGTGCCAGCAGTTTGGACAGGGGCACTGAAGCTTTCTTT; CDR3: CASSLDRGTEAFF
J: TRBJ2-1; V: TRBV18; size: NA; length: 16; D: NA; DNA: TGTGCCAGCTCACCAAGGACTACCCTCTCCTACAATGAGCAGTTCTTC; CDR3: CASSPRTTLSYNEQFF
J: TRBJ2-7; V: TRBV5-1; size: NA; length: 15; D: NA; DNA: TGCGCCAGCAGCTTGGAGGTCGGGGGATCGGTCGAGCAGTACTTC; CDR3: CASSLEVGGSVEQYF
J: TRBJ2-2; V: TRBV7-6; size: once; length: 14; D: NA; DNA: TGTGCCAGCAGCTTCGGACTTGTGACCGGGGAGCTGTTTTTT; CDR3: CASSFGLVTGELFF